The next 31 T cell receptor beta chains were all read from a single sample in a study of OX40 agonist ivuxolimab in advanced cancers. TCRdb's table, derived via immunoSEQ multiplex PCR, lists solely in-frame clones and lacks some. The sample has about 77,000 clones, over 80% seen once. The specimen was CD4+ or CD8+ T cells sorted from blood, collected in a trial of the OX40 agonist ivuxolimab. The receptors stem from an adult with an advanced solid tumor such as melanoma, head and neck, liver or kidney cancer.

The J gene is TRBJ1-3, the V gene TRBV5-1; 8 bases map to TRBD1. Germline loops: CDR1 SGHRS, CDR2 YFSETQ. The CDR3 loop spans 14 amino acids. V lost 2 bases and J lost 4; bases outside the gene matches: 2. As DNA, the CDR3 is TGCGCCAGCAGCTTTGGACAGGGAGGAAACACCATATATTTT. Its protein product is CASSFGQGGNTIYF.

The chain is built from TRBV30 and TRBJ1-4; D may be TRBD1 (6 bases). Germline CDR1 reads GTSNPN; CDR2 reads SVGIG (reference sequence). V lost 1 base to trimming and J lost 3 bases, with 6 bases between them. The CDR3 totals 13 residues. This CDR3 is CAWSAGANEKLFF. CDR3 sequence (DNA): TGTGCCTGGAGTGCAGGGGCTAATGAAAAACTGTTTTTT.

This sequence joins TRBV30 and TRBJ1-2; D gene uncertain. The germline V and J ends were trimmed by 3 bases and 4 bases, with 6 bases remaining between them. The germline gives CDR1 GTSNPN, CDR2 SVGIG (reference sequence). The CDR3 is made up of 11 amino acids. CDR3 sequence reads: CAWSYTYGYTF. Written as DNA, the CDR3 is TGTGCCTGGAGCTACACCTATGGCTACACCTTC.

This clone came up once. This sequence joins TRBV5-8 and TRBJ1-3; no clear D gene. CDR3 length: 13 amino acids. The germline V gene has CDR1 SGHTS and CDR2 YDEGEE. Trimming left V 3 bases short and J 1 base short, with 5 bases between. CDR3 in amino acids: CASSWRSGNTIYF. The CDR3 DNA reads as TGTGCCAGCAGCTGGAGGTCTGGAAACACCATATATTTT.

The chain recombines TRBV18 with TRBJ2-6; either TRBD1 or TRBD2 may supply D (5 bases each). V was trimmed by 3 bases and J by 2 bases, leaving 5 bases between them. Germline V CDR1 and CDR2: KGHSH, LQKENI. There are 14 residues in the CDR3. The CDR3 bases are TGTGCCAGCTCACCGGGGGCTGGGGCCAACGTCCTGACTTTC. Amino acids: CASSPGAGANVLTF.

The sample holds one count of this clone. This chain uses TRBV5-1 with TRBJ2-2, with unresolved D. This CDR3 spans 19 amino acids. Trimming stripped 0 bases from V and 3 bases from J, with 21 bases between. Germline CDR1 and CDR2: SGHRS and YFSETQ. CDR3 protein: CASSLVRSHSGSDTGELFF. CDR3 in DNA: TGCGCCAGCAGCTTGGTTCGGTCTCACAGTGGGTCGGACACCGGGGAGCTGTTTTTT.

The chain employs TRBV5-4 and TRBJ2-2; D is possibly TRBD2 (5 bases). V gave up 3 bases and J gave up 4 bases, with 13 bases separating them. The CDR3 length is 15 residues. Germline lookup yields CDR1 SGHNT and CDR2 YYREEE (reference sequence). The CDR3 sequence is CASSSGGGPTGELFF. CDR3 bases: TGTGCCAGCAGCTCCGGCGGCGGGCCCACCGGGGAGCTGTTTTTT. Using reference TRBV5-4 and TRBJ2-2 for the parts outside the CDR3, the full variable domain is ETGVTQSPTHLIKTRGQQVTLRCSSQSGHNTVSWYQQALGQGPQFIFQYYREEENGRGNFPPRFSGLQFPNYSSELNVNALELDDSALYLCASSSGGGPTGELFFGEGSRLTVL.

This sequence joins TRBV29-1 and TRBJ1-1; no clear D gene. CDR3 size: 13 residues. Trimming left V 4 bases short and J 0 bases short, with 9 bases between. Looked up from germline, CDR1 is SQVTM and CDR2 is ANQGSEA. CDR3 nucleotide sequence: TGCAGCGTTGCGGGGAGATTGAACACTGAAGCTTTCTTT. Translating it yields CSVAGRLNTEAFF. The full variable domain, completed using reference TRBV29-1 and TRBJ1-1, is SAVISQKPSRDICQRGTSLTIQCQVDSQVTMMFWYRQQPGQSLTLIATANQGSEATYESGFVIDKFPISRPNLTFSTLTVSNMSPEDSSIYLCSVAGRLNTEAFFGQGTRLTVV.

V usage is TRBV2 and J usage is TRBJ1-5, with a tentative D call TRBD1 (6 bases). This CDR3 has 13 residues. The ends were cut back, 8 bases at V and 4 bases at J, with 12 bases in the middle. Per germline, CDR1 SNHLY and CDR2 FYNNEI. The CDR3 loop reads CASDKGGNQPQHF. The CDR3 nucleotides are TGTGCCAGCGACAAGGGGGGGAATCAGCCCCAGCATTTT.

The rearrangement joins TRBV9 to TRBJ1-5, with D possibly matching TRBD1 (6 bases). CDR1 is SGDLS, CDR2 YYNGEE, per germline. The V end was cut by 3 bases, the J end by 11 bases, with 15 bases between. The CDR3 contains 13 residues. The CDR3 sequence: CASSEGDGPAQHF. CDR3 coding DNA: TGTGCCAGCAGCGAGGGGGACGGCCCGGCCCAGCATTTT.

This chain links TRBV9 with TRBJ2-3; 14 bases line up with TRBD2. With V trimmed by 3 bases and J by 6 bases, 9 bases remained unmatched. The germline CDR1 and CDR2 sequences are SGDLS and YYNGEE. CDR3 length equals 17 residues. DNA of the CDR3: TGTGCCAGCAGCGCCCGACTAGCGGGGGGGCCGAGGGATACGCAGTATTTT. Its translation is CASSARLAGGPRDTQYF. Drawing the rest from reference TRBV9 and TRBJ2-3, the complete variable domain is DSGVTQTPKHLITATGQRVTLRCSPRSGDLSVYWYQQSLDQGLQFLIQYYNGEERAKGNILERFSAQQFPDLHSELNLSSLELGDSALYFCASSARLAGGPRDTQYFGPGTRLTVL.

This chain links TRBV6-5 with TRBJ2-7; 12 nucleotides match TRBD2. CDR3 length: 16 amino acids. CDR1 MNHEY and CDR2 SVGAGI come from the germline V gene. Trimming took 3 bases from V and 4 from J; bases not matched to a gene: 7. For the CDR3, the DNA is TGTGCCAGCAGTTATATTAGCACTAGCGGGGGGTACGAGCAGTACTTC. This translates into CASSYISTSGGYEQYF.

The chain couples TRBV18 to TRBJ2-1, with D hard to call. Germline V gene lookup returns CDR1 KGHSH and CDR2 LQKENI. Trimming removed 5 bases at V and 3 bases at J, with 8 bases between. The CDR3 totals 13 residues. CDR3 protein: CASSGIYYNEQFF. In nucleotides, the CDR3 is TGTGCCAGCTCAGGGATATACTACAATGAGCAGTTCTTC.

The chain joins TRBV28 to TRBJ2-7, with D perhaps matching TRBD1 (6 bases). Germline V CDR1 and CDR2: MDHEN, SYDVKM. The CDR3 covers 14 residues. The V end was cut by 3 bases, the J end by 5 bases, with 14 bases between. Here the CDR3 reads CASSFPTGLHEQYF. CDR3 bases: TGTGCCAGCAGTTTCCCGACAGGTCTCCACGAGCAGTACTTC.

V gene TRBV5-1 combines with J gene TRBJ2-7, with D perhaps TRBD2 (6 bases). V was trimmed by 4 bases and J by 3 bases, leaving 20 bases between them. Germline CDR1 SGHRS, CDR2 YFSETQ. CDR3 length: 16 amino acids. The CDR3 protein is CASSPGRAAGSYEQYF. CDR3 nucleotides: TGCGCCAGCAGCCCCGGGCGGGCGGCGGGGAGCTACGAGCAGTACTTC.

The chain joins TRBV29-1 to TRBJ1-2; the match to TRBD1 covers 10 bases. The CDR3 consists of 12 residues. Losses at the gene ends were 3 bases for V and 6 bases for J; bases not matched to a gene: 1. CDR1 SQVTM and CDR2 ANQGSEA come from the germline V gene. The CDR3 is CSVETGGNGYTF. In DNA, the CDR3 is TGCAGCGTTGAGACAGGGGGCAATGGCTACACCTTC.

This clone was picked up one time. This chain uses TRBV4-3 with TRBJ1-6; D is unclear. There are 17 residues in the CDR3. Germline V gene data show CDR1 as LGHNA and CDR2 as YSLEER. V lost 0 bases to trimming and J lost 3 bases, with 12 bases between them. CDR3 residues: CASSQDLEGGYNSPLHF. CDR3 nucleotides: TGCGCCAGCAGCCAAGATCTGGAGGGAGGCTATAATTCACCCCTCCACTTT.

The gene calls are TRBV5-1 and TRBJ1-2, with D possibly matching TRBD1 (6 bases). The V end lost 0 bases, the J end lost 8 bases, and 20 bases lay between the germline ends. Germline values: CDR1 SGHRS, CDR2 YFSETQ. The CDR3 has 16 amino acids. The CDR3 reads CASSLAGGDRSGGYTF. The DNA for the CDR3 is TGCGCCAGCAGCTTGGCCGGGGGCGACAGATCGGGAGGCTACACCTTC.

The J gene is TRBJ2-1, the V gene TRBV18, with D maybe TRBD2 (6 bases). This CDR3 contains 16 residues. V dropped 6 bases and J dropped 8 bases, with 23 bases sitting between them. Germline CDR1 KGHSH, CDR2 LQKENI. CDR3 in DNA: TGTGCCAGCTCGCATTCTAGCGACCACCGTCGCGATGAGCAGTTCTTC. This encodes CASSHSSDHRRDEQFF.

In DNA form, the CDR3 reads TGTGCCAGCAGTATCTCTGGGGGACAGGGGGCTGAAAAACTGTTTTTT. Protein: CASSISGGQGAEKLFF. The chain employs TRBV28 and TRBJ1-4, with TRBD1 matching over 12 bases. The CDR3 contains 16 residues. Germline V gene sequence: CDR1 MDHEN, CDR2 SYDVKM. The ends lost 5 bases at V and 7 bases at J; junction bases unmatched: 8. The full variable domain, rest sourced from reference TRBV28 and TRBJ1-4, is DVKVTQSSRYLVKRTGEKVFLECVQDMDHENMFWYRQDPGLGLRLIYFSYDVKMKEKGDIPEGYSVSREKKERFSLILESASTNQTSMYLCASSISGGQGAEKLFFGSGTQLSVL.

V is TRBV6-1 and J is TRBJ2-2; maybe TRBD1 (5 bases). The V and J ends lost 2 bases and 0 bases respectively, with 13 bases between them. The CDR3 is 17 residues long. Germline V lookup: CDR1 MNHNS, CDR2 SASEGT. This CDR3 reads CASSERTHLANTGELFF. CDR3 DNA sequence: TGTGCCAGCAGTGAAAGGACACACCTCGCGAACACCGGGGAGCTGTTTTTT.

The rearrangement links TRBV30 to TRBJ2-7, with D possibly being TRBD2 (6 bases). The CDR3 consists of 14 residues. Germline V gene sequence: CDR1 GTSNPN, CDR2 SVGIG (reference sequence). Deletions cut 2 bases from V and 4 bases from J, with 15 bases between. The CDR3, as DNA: TGTGCCTGGAGTATGGCCCTGGGGGGTTACGAGCAGTACTTC. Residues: CAWSMALGGYEQYF.

This chain's CDR3 is CASSEWGATNLYEQYF. The CDR3 region has the DNA TGTGCCAGCAGCGAGTGGGGGGCTACTAACCTTTACGAGCAGTACTTC. The V and J genes are TRBV7-8 and TRBJ2-7; D might be TRBD1 or TRBD2, each matching 6 bases. Germline-derived CDR1 and CDR2 are SGHVS and FQNEAQ. V was cut by 5 bases and J by 4 bases, with 21 bases left in between. The CDR3 consists of 16 residues.

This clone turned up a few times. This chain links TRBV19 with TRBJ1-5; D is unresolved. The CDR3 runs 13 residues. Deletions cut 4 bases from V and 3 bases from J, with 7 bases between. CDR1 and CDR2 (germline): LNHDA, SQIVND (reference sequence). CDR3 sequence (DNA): TGTGCCAGTAGTAGCCAGAACAATCAGCCCCAGCATTTT. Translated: CASSSQNNQPQHF.

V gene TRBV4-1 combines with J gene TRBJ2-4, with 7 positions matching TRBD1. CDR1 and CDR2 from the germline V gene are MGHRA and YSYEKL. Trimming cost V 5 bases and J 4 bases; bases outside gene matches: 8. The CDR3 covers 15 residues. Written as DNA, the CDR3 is TGCGCCAGCAGCGGCACAGGGGCCGGGAAAAACATTCAGTACTTC. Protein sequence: CASSGTGAGKNIQYF.

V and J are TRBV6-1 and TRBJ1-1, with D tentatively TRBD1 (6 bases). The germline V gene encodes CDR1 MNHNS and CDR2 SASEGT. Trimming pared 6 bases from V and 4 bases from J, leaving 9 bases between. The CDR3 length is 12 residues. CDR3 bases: TGTGCCAGCAGGGGCAGGGGCACTGAAGCTTTCTTT. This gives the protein CASRGRGTEAFF.

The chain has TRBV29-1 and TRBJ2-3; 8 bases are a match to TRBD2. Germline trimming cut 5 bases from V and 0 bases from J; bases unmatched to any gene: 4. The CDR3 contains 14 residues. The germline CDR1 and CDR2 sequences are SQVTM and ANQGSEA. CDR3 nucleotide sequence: TGCAGCGTTAAAGCGGGGGCAAGCACAGATACGCAGTATTTT. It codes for CSVKAGASTDTQYF.

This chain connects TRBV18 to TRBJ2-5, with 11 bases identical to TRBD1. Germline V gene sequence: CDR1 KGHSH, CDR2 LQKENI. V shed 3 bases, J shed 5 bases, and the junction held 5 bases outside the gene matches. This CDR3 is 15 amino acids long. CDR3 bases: TGTGCCAGCTCACCCCGGGACAGGGGGATCGAGACCCAGTACTTC. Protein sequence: CASSPRDRGIETQYF.

CDR3 amino acids: CASSIGGSSTYEQYF. The CDR3 nucleotides are TGTGCCAGTAGTATAGGGGGTAGTAGTACCTACGAGCAGTACTTC. The chain uses TRBV19 and TRBJ2-7; D is uncertain. The CDR3 totals 15 residues. Germline-derived CDR1 and CDR2 are LNHDA and SQIVND (reference sequence). V was cut by 1 base and J by 2 bases, with 12 bases left in between.

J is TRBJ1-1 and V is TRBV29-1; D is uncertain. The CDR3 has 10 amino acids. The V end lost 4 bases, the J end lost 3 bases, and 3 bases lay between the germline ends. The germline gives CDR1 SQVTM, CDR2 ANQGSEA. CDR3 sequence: CSVGDTEAFF. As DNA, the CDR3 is TGCAGCGTTGGGGACACTGAAGCTTTCTTT.

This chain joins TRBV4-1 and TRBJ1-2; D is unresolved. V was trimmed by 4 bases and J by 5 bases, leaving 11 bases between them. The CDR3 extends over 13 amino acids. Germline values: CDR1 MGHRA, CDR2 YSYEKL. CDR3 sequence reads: CASSPTTLYGYTF. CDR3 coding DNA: TGCGCCAGCAGCCCGACCACCTTATATGGCTACACCTTC.